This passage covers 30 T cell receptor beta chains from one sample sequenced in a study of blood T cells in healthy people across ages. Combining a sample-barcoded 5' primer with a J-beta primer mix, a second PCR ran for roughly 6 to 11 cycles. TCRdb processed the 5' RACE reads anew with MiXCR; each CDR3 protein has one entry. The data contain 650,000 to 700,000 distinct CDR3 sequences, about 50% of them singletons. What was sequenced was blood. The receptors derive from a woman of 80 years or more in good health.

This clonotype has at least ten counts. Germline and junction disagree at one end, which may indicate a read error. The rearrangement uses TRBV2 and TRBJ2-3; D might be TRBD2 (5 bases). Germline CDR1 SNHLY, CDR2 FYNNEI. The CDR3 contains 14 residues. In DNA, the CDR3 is TGTGCCAGCAGTAAAGCGGAAAAGCAAGATACGCAGTATTTT. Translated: CASSKAEKQDTQYF.

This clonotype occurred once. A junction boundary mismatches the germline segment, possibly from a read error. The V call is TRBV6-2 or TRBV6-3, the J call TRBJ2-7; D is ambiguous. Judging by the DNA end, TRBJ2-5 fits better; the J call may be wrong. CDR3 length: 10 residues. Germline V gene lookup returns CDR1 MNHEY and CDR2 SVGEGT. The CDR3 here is CANSRETQYF. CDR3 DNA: TGTGCCAACAGTAGGGAGACCCAGTACTTC.

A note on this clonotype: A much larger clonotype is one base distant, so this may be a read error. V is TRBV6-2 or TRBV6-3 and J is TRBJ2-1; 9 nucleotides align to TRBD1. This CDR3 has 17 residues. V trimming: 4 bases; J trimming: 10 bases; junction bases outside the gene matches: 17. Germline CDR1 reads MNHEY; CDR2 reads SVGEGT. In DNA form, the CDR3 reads TGTGCCAGCAGTTTCCCCCCTTTCGGGACAGGGTTATACGAGCAGTTCTTC. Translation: CASSFPPFGTGLYEQFF.

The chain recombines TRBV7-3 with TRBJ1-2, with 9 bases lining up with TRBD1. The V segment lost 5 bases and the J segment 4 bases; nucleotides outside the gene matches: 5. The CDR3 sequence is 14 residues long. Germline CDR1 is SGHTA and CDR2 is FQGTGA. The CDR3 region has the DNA TGTGCCAGCAGCCGGACAGGGGACGGCTATGGCTACACCTTC. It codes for CASSRTGDGYGYTF.

The CDR3 DNA reads TGCGCCAGCAGCTTGCAGGCAGTGAACACTGAAGCTTTCTTT. Translation gives CASSLQAVNTEAFF. V is TRBV5-1 and J is TRBJ1-1; D unresolved. CDR1 and CDR2 from the germline V gene are SGHRS and YFSETQ. Trimming removed 1 base at V and 0 bases at J, with 7 bases between. The CDR3 contains 14 residues.

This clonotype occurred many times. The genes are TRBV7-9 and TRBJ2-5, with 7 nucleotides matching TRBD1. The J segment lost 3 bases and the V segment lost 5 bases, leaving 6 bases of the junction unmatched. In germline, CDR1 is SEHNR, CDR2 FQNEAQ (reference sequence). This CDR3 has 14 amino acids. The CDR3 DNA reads TGTGCCAGCAGCCTCAGGGACAGCGAAGAGACCCAGTACTTC. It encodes CASSLRDSEETQYF.

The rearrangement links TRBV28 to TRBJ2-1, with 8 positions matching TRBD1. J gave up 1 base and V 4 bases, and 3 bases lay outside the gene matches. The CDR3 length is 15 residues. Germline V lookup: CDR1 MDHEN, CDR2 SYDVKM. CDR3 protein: CASSSTGVSYNEQFF. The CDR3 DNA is TGTGCCAGCAGTTCGACAGGGGTATCCTACAATGAGCAGTTCTTC.

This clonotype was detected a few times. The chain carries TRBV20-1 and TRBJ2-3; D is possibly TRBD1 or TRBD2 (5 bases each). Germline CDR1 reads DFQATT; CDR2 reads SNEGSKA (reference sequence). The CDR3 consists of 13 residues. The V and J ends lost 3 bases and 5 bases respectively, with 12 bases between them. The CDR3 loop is CSARGVDRDTQYF. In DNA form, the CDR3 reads TGCAGTGCTAGGGGGGTAGATCGAGATACGCAGTATTTT.

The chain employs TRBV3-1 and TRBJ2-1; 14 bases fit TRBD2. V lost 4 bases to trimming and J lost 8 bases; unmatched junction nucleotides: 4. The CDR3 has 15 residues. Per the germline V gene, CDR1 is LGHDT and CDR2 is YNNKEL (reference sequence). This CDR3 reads CASSPGLAGGYEQFF. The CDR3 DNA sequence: TGTGCCAGCAGCCCTGGACTAGCGGGAGGTTATGAGCAGTTCTTC.

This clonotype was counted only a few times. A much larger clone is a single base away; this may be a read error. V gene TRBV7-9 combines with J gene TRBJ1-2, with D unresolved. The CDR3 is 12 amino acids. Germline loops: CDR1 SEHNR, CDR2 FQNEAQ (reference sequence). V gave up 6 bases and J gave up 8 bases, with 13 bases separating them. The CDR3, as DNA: TGTGCCAGCAGGTTCTCAATCGGGGGCTACACCTTC. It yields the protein CASRFSIGGYTF.

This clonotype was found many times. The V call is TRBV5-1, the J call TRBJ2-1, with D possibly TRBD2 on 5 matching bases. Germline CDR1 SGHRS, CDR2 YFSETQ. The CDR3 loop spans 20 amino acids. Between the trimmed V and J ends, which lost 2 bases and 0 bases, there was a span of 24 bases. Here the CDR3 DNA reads TGCGCCAGCAGCTTCCCCCCTACCTCGGGAATAAGGAGCTCCTACAATGAGCAGTTCTTC. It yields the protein CASSFPPTSGIRSSYNEQFF.

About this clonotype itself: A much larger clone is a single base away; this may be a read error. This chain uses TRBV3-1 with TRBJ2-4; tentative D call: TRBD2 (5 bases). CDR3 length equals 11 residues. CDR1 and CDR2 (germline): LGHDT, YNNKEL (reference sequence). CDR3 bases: TGTGCCAACAGCCAAGAGGGCCAACAGTACTTC. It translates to CANSQEGQQYF.

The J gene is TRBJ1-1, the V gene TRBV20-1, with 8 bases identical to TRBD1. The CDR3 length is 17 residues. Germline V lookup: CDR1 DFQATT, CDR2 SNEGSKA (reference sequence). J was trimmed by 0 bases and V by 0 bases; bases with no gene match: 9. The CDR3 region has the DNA TGCAGTGCTAGAGATTATGAGACAGGGGCCCTGAACACTGAAGCTTTCTTT. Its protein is CSARDYETGALNTEAFF.

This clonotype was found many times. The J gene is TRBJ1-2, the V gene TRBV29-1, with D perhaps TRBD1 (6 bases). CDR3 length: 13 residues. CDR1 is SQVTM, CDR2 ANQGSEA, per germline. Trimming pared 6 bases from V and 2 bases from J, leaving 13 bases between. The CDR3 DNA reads TGCAGCGTGGGAACAGGGAAAAACTATGGCTACACCTTC. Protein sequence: CSVGTGKNYGYTF.

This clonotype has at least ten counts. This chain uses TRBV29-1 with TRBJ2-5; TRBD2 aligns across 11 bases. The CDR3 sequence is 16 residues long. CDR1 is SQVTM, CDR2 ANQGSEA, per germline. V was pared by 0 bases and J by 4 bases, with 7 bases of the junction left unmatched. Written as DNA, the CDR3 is TGCAGCGTTGAAGATGGACTAGCGGGTTTTGGAGAGACCCAGTACTTC. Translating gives CSVEDGLAGFGETQYF.

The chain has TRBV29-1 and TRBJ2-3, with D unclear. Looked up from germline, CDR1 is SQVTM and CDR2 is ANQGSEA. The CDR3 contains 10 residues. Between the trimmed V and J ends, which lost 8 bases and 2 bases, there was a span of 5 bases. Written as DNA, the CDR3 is TGCAGCCTCAACACAGATACGCAGTATTTT. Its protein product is CSLNTDTQYF.

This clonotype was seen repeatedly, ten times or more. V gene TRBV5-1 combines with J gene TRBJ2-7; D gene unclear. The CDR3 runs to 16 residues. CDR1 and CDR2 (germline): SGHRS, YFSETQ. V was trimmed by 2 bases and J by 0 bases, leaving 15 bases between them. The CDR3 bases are TGCGCCAGCAGCTTCCTCCCCGAGCTCTACTCCTACGAGCAGTACTTC. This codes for CASSFLPELYSYEQYF.

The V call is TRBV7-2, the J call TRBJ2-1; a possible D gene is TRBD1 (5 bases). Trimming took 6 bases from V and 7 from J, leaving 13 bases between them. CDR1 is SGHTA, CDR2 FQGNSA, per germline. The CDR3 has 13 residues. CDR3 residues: CASRVTVDNEQFF. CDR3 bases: TGTGCCAGCAGGGTGACAGTGGATAATGAGCAGTTCTTC.

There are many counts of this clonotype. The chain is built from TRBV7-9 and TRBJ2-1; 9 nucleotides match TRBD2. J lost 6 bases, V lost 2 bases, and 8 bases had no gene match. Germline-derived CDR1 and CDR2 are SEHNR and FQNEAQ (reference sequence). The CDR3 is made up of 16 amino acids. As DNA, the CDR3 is TGTGCCAGCAGCTTATGGGGTCTAGCGGGATCCAATGAGCAGTTCTTC. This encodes CASSLWGLAGSNEQFF.

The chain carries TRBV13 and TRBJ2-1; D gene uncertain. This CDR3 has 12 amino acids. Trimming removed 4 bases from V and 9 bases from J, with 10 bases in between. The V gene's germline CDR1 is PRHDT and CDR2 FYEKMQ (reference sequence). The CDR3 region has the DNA TGTGCCAGCAGCTCCCGAACGGGTGAGCAGTTCTTC. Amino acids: CASSSRTGEQFF.

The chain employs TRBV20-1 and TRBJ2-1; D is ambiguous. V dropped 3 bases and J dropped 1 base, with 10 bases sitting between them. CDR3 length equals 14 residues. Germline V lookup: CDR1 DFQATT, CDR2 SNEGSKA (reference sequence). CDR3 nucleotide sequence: TGCAGTGCTAGTAAAGGGTTTTCCTACAATGAGCAGTTCTTC. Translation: CSASKGFSYNEQFF.

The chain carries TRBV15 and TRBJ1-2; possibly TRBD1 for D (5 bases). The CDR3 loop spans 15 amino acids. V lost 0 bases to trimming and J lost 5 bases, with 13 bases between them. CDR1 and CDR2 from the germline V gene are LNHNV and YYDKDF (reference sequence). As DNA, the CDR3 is TGTGCCACCAGCAGAGATCAGGGCATGGGATATGGCTACACCTTC. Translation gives CATSRDQGMGYGYTF.

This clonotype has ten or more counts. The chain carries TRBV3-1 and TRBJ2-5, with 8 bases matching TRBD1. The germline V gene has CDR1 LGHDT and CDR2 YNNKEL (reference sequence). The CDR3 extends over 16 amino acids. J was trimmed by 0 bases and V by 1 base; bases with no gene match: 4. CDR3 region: CASSQGDRSYQETQYF. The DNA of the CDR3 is TGTGCCAGCAGCCAAGGGGACAGGAGCTACCAAGAGACCCAGTACTTC.

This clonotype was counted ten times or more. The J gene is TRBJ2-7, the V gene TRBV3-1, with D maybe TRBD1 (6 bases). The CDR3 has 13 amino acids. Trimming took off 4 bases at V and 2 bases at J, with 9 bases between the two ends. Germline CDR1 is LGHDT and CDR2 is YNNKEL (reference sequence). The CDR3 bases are TGTGCCAGCAGCCCCACAGGGCCCTACGAGCAGTACTTC. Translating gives CASSPTGPYEQYF.

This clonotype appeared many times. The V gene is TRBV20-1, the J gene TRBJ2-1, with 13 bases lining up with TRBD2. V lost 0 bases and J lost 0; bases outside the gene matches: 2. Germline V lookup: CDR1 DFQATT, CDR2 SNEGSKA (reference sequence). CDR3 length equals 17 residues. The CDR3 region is CSARDTSGRASYNEQFF. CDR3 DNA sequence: TGCAGTGCTAGAGATACTAGCGGGAGGGCCTCCTACAATGAGCAGTTCTTC.

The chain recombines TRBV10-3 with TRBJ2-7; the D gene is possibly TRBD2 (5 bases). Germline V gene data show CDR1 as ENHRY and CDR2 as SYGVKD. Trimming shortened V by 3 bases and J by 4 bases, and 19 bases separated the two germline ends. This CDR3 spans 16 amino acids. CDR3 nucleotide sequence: TGTGCCATCAGTGAAACCGCAAGAGGGCTGTTTTACGAGCAGTACTTC. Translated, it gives CAISETARGLFYEQYF.

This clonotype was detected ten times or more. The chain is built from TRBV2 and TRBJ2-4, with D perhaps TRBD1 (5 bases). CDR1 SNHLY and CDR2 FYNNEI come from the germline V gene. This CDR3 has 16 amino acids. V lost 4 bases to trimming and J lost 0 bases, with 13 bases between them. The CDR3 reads CASSVARALAKNIQYF. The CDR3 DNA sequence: TGTGCCAGCAGTGTGGCCAGGGCGCTAGCCAAAAACATTCAGTACTTC.

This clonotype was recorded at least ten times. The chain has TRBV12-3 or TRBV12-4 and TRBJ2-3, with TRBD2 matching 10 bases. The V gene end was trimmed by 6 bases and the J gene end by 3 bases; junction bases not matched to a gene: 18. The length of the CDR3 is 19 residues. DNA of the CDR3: TGTGCCAGCAGGGGGCCCCGGGGCTTCTCTAGCGGGAGTACAGATACGCAGTATTTT. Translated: CASRGPRGFSSGSTDTQYF.

CDR3 in amino acids: CSVDGVGQPGGEAFF. CDR3 sequence (DNA): TGCAGCGTTGATGGGGTCGGGCAGCCCGGGGGTGAAGCTTTCTTT. The rearrangement joins TRBV29-1 to TRBJ1-1, with D perhaps TRBD1 (5 bases). This CDR3 is built from 15 residues. Germline CDR1 and CDR2: SQVTM and ANQGSEA. V gave up 3 bases and J gave up 7 bases, with 21 bases separating them.

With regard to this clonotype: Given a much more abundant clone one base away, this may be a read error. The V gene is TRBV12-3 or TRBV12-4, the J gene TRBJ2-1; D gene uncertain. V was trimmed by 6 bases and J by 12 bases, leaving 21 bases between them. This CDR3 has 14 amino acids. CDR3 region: CASSLVRAKGRQFF. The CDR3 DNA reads TGTGCCAGCAGCCTAGTCCGGGCCAAGGGTCGGCAGTTCTTC.